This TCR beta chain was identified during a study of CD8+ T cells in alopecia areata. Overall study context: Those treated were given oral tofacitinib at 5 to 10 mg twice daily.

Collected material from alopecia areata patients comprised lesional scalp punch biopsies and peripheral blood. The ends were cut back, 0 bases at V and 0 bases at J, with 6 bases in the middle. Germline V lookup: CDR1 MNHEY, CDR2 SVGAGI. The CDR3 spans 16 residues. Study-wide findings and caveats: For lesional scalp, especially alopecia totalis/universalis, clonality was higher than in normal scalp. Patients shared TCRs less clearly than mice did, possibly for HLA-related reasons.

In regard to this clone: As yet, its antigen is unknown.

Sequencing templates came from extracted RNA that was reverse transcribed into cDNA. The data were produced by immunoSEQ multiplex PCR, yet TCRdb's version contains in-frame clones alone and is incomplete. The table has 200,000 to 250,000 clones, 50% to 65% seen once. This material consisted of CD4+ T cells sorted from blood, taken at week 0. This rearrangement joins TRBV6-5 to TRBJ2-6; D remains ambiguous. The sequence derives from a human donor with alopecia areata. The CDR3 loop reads CASSYSQFSGANVLTF. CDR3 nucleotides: TGTGCCAGCAGTTACTCCCAGTTCTCTGGGGCCAACGTCCTGACTTTC.